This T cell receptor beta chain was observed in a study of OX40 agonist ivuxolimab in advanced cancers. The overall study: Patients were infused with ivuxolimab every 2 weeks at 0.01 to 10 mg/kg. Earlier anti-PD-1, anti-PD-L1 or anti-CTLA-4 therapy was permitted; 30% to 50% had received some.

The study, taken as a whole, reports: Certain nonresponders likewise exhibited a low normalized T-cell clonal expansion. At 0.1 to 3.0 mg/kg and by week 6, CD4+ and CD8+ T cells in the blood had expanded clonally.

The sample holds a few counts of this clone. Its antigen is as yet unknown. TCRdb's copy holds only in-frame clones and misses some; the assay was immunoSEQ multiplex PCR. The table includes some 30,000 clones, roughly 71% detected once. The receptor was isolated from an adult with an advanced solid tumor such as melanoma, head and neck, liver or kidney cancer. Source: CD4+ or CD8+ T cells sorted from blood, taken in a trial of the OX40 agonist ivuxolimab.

CDR3 loop: CASSGTGGLRSEAFF. The CDR3 nucleotides are TGTGCCAGCAGTGGTACAGGGGGTCTAAGGAGTGAAGCTTTCTTT. This chain uses TRBV27 with TRBJ1-1; 8 nucleotides match TRBD1. Germline V gene lookup returns CDR1 MNHEY and CDR2 SMNVEV (reference sequence). The CDR3 contains 15 residues. Losses at the gene ends were 5 bases for V and 7 bases for J; bases not matched to a gene: 12.